The 11 T cell receptor beta chains reported below all come from one sample, sequenced in a study of human T cells and chemical hapten exposure. TCRdb ran MiXCR on the RACE reads and lists one entry per CDR3 protein. The profile shows 62,000 or so distinct CDR3 sequences, approximately 10% of them singletons. Time point indicated: pre-sensitization, week 0. Treatment described: therapeutic diphenylcyclopropenone sensitization with weekly scalp DPC. Sequencing was performed on whole blood, taken in connection with sensitization to the hapten diphenylcyclopropenone (DPC). These receptors were obtained from a woman between 50 and 59 years old with alopecia areata. Some clones in this sample may be carry-over from other donors' samples.

The rearrangement uses TRBV28 and TRBJ2-2; 8 bases map to TRBD2. CDR1 is MDHEN and CDR2 is SYDVKM in the germline V gene. After removal of 7 bases from V and 4 bases from J, the junction contained 11 bases not matched to a gene. The CDR3 has 16 amino acids. In DNA, the CDR3 is TGTGCCAGCACCCGGGGGGGGAGGGCCCTCACCGGGGAGCTGTTTTTT. This codes for CASTRGGRALTGELFF. Filled out from reference TRBV28 and TRBJ2-2, the complete variable domain reads DVKVTQSSRYLVKRTGEKVFLECVQDMDHENMFWYRQDPGLGLRLIYFSYDVKMKEKGDIPEGYSVSREKKERFSLILESASTNQTSMYLCASTRGGRALTGELFFGEGSRLTVL.

This clonotype was seen repeatedly, ten times or more. The rearrangement uses TRBV29-1 and TRBJ2-1, with a weak D call TRBD2 (6 bases). Trimming shortened V by 3 bases and J by 3 bases, and 15 bases separated the two germline ends. Germline values: CDR1 SQVTM, CDR2 ANQGSEA. CDR3 length: 15 residues. The CDR3 reads CSVEAGFTYYNEQFF. The CDR3, as DNA: TGCAGCGTTGAGGCGGGGTTTACTTACTACAATGAGCAGTTCTTC.

This clonotype occurred many times. Here the CDR3 DNA reads TGTGCCAGCAGCCCCAGGACAGGGGGTAACTATGGCTACACCTTC. It encodes CASSPRTGGNYGYTF. V gene TRBV4-2 combines with J gene TRBJ1-2; 10 bases are a match to TRBD1. V gave up 4 bases and J gave up 1 base; unmatched junction bases: 3. This CDR3 is 15 amino acids long. The germline V gene has CDR1 LGHNA and CDR2 YNFKEQ.

This rearrangement joins TRBV5-1 to TRBJ2-1; D is possibly TRBD2 (5 bases). Trimming stripped 0 bases from V and 2 bases from J, with 12 bases between. Germline lookup yields CDR1 SGHRS and CDR2 YFSETQ. This CDR3 is 16 amino acids long. The CDR3 protein is CASSLVSGYTYNEQFF. The CDR3 DNA is TGCGCCAGCAGCTTGGTGTCGGGGTACACCTACAATGAGCAGTTCTTC.

The V and J genes are TRBV6-2 or TRBV6-3 and TRBJ1-6; possibly TRBD1 for D (5 bases). Germline V gives CDR1 MNHEY, CDR2 SVGEGT. V lost 3 bases and J 9 bases, leaving 15 bases between the germline ends. The CDR3 totals 15 residues. The CDR3 is CASSYPPGNGSPLHF. CDR3 sequence (DNA): TGTGCCAGCAGTTATCCTCCAGGGAATGGTTCACCCCTCCACTTT.

This clonotype was counted between two and nine times. This rearrangement joins TRBV4-3 to TRBJ1-4, with 9 positions matching TRBD1. The CDR3 totals 16 residues. Germline CDR1 LGHNA, CDR2 YSLEER. Germline trimming cut 0 bases from V and 8 bases from J; bases unmatched to any gene: 7. CDR3 coding DNA: TGCGCCAGCAGCCAAGAAAGAGGGACAGGGCAAGAAAAACTGTTTTTT. It translates to CASSQERGTGQEKLFF.

This clonotype was detected ten times or more. The genes are TRBV27 and TRBJ2-2; D may be TRBD1 (5 bases). The CDR3 extends over 13 amino acids. From germline, CDR1 is MNHEY and CDR2 SMNVEV (reference sequence). Trimming shortened V by 7 bases and J by 2 bases, and 8 bases separated the two germline ends. CDR3 loop: CASTGHNTGELFF. DNA of the CDR3: TGTGCCAGCACAGGACACAACACCGGGGAGCTGTTTTTT.

This clonotype was found a few times. The chain joins TRBV4-2 to TRBJ2-1; D is unclear. The CDR3 is made up of 15 amino acids. Germline V gene lookup returns CDR1 LGHNA and CDR2 YNFKEQ. Trimming took off 1 base at V and 7 bases at J, with 14 bases between the two ends. CDR3 protein: CASSQVDGSPNEQFF. The CDR3 nucleotides are TGTGCCAGCAGCCAAGTTGATGGCTCCCCGAATGAGCAGTTCTTC.

This clonotype was observed a few times. This rearrangement joins TRBV4-3 to TRBJ2-2; 12 positions agree with TRBD2. V gave up 4 bases and J gave up 6 bases; unmatched junction bases: 3. Germline V gene data show CDR1 as LGHNA and CDR2 as YSLEER. The CDR3 extends over 15 amino acids. DNA of the CDR3: TGCGCCAGCAGCCTAAGACTAGCGGGGGCCGGGGAGCTGTTTTTT. It is translated as CASSLRLAGAGELFF.

The table lists this clonotype with many counts. This sequence joins TRBV7-3 and TRBJ2-2, with TRBD2 matching over 10 bases. The germline CDR1 and CDR2 sequences are SGHTA and FQGTGA. The trim removed 5 bases at V and 6 bases at J, leaving 6 bases unmatched. There are 15 residues in the CDR3. CDR3 protein: CASSRTTSGAGELFF. The CDR3 DNA reads as TGTGCCAGCAGCCGCACCACTAGCGGGGCCGGGGAGCTGTTTTTT.

This clonotype was detected many times. V usage is TRBV4-3 and J usage is TRBJ1-4, with a possible D match to TRBD1 (6 bases). Germline assignment: CDR1 LGHNA and CDR2 YSLEER. The length of the CDR3 is 14 residues. Between the trimmed V and J ends, which lost 7 bases and 8 bases, there was a span of 17 bases. The CDR3 loop reads CASTRQAREEKLFF. CDR3 DNA: TGCGCCAGCACGAGACAGGCACGGGAAGAAAAACTGTTTTTT.